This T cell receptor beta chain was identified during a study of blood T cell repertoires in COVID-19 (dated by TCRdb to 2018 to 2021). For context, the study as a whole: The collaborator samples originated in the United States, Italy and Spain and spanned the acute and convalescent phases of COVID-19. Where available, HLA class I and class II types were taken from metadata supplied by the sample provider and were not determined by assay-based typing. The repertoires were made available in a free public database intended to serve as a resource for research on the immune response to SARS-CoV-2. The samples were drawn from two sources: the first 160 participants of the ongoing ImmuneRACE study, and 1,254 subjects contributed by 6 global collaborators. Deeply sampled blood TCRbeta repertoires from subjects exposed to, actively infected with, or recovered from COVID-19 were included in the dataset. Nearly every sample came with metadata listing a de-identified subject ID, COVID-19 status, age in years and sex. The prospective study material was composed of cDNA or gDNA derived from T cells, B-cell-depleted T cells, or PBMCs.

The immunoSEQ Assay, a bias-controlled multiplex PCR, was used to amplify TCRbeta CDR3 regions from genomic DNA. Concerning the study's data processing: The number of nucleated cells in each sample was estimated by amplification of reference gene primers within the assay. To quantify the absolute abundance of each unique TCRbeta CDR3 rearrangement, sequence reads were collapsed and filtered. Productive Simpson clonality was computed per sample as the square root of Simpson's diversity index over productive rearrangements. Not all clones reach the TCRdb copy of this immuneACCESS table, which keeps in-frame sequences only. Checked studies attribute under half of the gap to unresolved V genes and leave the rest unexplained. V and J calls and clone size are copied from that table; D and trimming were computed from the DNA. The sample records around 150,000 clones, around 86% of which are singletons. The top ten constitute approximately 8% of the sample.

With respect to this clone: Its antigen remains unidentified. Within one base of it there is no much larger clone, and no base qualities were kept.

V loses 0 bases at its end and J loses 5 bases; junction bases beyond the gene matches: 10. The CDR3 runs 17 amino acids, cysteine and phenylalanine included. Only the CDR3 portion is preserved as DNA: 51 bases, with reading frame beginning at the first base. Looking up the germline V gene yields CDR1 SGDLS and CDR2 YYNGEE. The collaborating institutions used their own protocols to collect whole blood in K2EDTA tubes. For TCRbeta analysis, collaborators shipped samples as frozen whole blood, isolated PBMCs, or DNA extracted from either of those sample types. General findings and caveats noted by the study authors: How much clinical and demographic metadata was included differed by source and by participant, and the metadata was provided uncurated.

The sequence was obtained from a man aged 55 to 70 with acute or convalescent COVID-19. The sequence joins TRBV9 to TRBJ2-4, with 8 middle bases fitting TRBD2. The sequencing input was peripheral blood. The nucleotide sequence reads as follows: TGTGCCAGCAGCGTAGGCGGCAGCGGGAGTTCCCAAAACATTCAGTACTTC. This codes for CASSVGGSGSSQNIQYF.